This entry lists 15 T cell receptor beta chains sequenced from one sample in a study of OX40 agonist ivuxolimab in advanced cancers. Sequencing used immunoSEQ multiplex PCR; TCRdb keeps in-frame clones, though not all of them. The sample gives more than 45,000 clones, 70% to 90% of which show up once; 9.9% is in the top ten. Sequenced here: CD4+ or CD8+ T cells sorted from blood, sampled in a trial of the OX40 agonist ivuxolimab. The receptors come from an adult with an advanced solid tumor such as melanoma, head and neck, liver or kidney cancer.

The chain joins TRBV6-1 to TRBJ2-4; TRBD2 matches 11 bases. CDR3 length equals 15 residues. Unmatched junction bases numbered 2, after V lost 6 bases and J lost 1 base. The germline V gene encodes CDR1 MNHNS and CDR2 SASEGT. The CDR3: CASRVAGGAKNIQYF. The CDR3 DNA reads as TGTGCCAGCAGAGTAGCGGGAGGGGCCAAAAACATTCAGTACTTC.

This chain links TRBV5-6 with TRBJ2-5; D perhaps matches TRBD2 (6 bases). The CDR3 contains 16 residues. Germline V gene lookup returns CDR1 SGHDT and CDR2 YYEEEE. V was cut by 5 bases and J by 1 base, with 18 bases left in between. CDR3 residues: CASRPSSAPRQETQYF. CDR3 nucleotides: TGTGCCAGCAGACCATCTAGCGCGCCCCGCCAAGAGACCCAGTACTTC.

This clone was observed a few times. J is TRBJ1-1 and V is TRBV11-2; a weak D match, TRBD1 (5 bases). Per the germline V gene, CDR1 is SGHAT and CDR2 is FQNNGV. Trimming took off 5 bases at V and 1 base at J, with 11 bases between the two ends. This CDR3 comprises 14 residues. In DNA form, the CDR3 reads TGTGCCAGCAGCCAAGACAGCGCGAACACTGAAGCTTTCTTT. Translating gives CASSQDSANTEAFF.

This chain joins TRBV2 and TRBJ1-3; D call uncertain. Between the trimmed V and J ends, which lost 1 base and 2 bases, there was a span of 12 bases. CDR3 length equals 16 residues. Germline lookup yields CDR1 SNHLY and CDR2 FYNNEI. The CDR3 spells CASSEEVWGPGNTIYF. The CDR3 DNA is TGTGCCAGCAGTGAAGAGGTCTGGGGTCCTGGAAACACCATATATTTT.

V usage is TRBV19 and J usage is TRBJ2-3; 9 bases map to TRBD1. Germline CDR1 is LNHDA and CDR2 is SQIVND (reference sequence). J gave up 4 bases and V 10 bases, and 9 bases lay outside the gene matches. CDR3 length: 14 amino acids. CDR3 protein: CATSGTGRADTQYF. The CDR3 DNA is TGTGCCACCTCCGGGACAGGGCGCGCAGATACGCAGTATTTT.

The rearrangement joins TRBV6-1 to TRBJ2-1; the match to TRBD2 covers 11 bases. Germline assignment: CDR1 MNHNS and CDR2 SASEGT. The trim removed 7 bases at V and 5 bases at J, leaving 4 bases unmatched. The CDR3 has 14 amino acids. In DNA, the CDR3 is TGTGCCAGCACCACTAGCGGGGGAAACAATGAGCAGTTCTTC. Amino acid sequence: CASTTSGGNNEQFF.

The gene calls are TRBV4-1 and TRBJ1-2; D ambiguous. Germline CDR1 MGHRA, CDR2 YSYEKL. The germline V and J ends were trimmed by 1 base and 4 bases, with 16 bases remaining between them. The CDR3 runs 16 residues. In DNA, the CDR3 is TGCGCCAGCAGCCAAGTTGTTCCCCCTGAGACCTATGGCTACACCTTC. Translated, it gives CASSQVVPPETYGYTF.

This clone was seen once. V gene TRBV6-6 combines with J gene TRBJ2-7; 8 positions agree with TRBD1. There are 14 residues in the CDR3. J was trimmed by 0 bases and V by 5 bases; bases with no gene match: 3. The germline CDR1 and CDR2 sequences are MNHNY and SVGAGI (reference sequence). CDR3 bases: TGTGCCAGCAGTGCCGGGACAGGCTCCTACGAGCAGTACTTC. It specifies CASSAGTGSYEQYF.

This clone was seen a single time. V usage is TRBV1 and J usage is TRBJ2-3; the table's D call, TRBD2, was not checked against the DNA. TRBV1 is reported as a pseudogene. The CDR3 totals 16 residues. CDR3 nucleotides: TGCACCAGCAGCCAAGTCGGGCTCCGGGGGACAGATACGCAGTATTTT. The encoded protein is CTSSQVGLRGTDTQYF.

The table lists this clone with a few counts. The chain carries TRBV9 and TRBJ1-1; TRBD1 aligns across 9 bases. This CDR3 is 15 amino acids long. J lost 1 base, V lost 4 bases, and 5 bases had no gene match. In germline, CDR1 is SGDLS, CDR2 YYNGEE. Here the CDR3 reads CASSYTGGPNTEAFF. Here the CDR3 DNA reads TGTGCCAGCAGCTATACAGGGGGCCCGAACACTGAAGCTTTCTTT.

The genes are TRBV5-1 and TRBJ2-2, with TRBD1 as a possible D gene (5 bases). Looked up from germline, CDR1 is SGHRS and CDR2 is YFSETQ. V dropped 1 base and J dropped 6 bases, with 13 bases sitting between them. This CDR3 comprises 15 residues. The CDR3: CASSLTVSGSGELFF. CDR3 in DNA: TGCGCCAGCAGCTTGACTGTATCAGGGTCCGGGGAGCTGTTTTTT.

The count of this clone is one. J is TRBJ1-2 and V is TRBV27; 9 bases agree with TRBD1. With 4 bases clipped from V and 8 bases from J, the junction kept 17 bases outside the gene matches. CDR1 and CDR2 (germline): MNHEY, SMNVEV (reference sequence). The length of the CDR3 is 17 residues. CDR3 in DNA: TGTGCCAGCAGTTCGTTATGGACAGGGGCGGACCTCGGAGGCTACACCTTC. Amino acid sequence: CASSSLWTGADLGGYTF.

The V gene is TRBV4-2, the J gene TRBJ2-2; TRBD2 might be the D (6 bases). Trimming pared 0 bases from V and 0 bases from J, leaving 8 bases between. This CDR3 spans 16 amino acids. The germline CDR1 and CDR2 sequences are LGHNA and YNFKEQ. The DNA of the CDR3 is TGTGCCAGCAGCCAAGAGGCGGGGACGAACACCGGGGAGCTGTTTTTT. Its translation is CASSQEAGTNTGELFF.

In this sample, this clone turned up once. The chain joins TRBV6-6 to TRBJ2-3, with D perhaps TRBD1 (6 bases). V was cut by 6 bases and J by 1 base, with 14 bases left in between. CDR3 length: 15 amino acids. Germline CDR1 is MNHNY and CDR2 is SVGAGI (reference sequence). The DNA of the CDR3 is TGTGCCAGCAGCACAGGGACCTGGGGCACAGATACGCAGTATTTT. Protein product: CASSTGTWGTDTQYF.

The J gene is TRBJ2-3, the V gene TRBV4-1, with D possibly matching TRBD2 (6 bases). The CDR3 extends over 16 amino acids. V lost 2 bases and J lost 1, with 13 bases in between. Germline V gene sequence: CDR1 MGHRA, CDR2 YSYEKL. The CDR3 region has the DNA TGCGCCAGCAGCCAACGCGGGGCGCCCGGCACAGATACGCAGTATTTT. It is translated as CASSQRGAPGTDTQYF.